One sample yielded the 20 T cell receptor beta chains listed below, sequenced in a study of T-cell reconstitution after alpha-beta-depleted transplantation in children. Molecular barcoding with unique molecular identifiers was used for the TCRbeta library. Using its own MiXCR run on the PCR reads, TCRdb lists one record per CDR3 protein. The repertoire consists of about 78,000 distinct CDR3 sequences, with 13% to 15% occurring once and the leading ten covering 27%. This sample comprised PBMCs, mostly from graft donor cells, obtained 180 days after TCRalphabeta/CD19-depleted stem cell transplant. These receptors came from a male patient aged 2 to 10 who had a stem cell transplant for acute lymphoblastic leukemia, so the T cells may come from the graft donor.

Many counts were recorded for this clonotype. The chain combines TRBV12-3 or TRBV12-4 with TRBJ1-4; D is unclear. The CDR3 is made up of 13 amino acids. Trimming took 2 bases from V and 10 from J, leaving 11 bases between them. Here the CDR3 reads CASSLTGRGKLFF. Written as DNA, the CDR3 is TGTGCCAGCAGTTTAACGGGTCGTGGAAAACTGTTTTTT.

This clonotype was counted a few times. The chain recombines TRBV30 with TRBJ2-3; D is unresolved. The V gene lost 0 bases and the J gene lost 0 bases, with 16 bases spanning the gap. The CDR3 contains 17 residues. Germline V gene sequence: CDR1 GTSNPN, CDR2 SVGIG (reference sequence). CDR3 in DNA: TGTGCCTGGAGTGTTGATTGGGTAGCTCCTAGCACAGATACGCAGTATTTT. It translates to CAWSVDWVAPSTDTQYF.

This clonotype has a single count. Being one base from a much bigger clone, this may be a read error. The chain employs TRBV5-5 and TRBJ1-5; D is ambiguous. Germline CDR1 is SGHKS and CDR2 is YYEKEE (reference sequence). The CDR3 length is 15 residues. Deletions cut 0 bases from V and 3 bases from J, with 10 bases between. As DNA, the CDR3 is TGTGCCAGCAGCTTGGTGATGACAATCAATCAGCCCCAGCATTTT. Its translation: CASSLVMTINQPQHF.

This clonotype came up many times. The gene calls are TRBV4-3 and TRBJ2-7; weak D call: TRBD2 (6 bases). Germline V CDR1 and CDR2: LGHNA, YSLEER. The CDR3 covers 16 residues. V lost 0 bases to trimming and J lost 3 bases, with 15 bases between them. The CDR3, as DNA: TGCGCCAGCAGCCAAGATGCGGGACGCGGGTACTACGAGCAGTACTTC. Protein: CASSQDAGRGYYEQYF.

The gene calls are TRBV7-7 and TRBJ2-1; D is uncertain. The CDR3 has 14 amino acids. The V and J ends lost 0 bases and 7 bases respectively, with 10 bases between them. Looked up from germline, CDR1 is SSHAT and CDR2 is FNYEAQ (reference sequence). For the CDR3, the DNA is TGTGCCAGCAGCTTAGCAAGCCCCCGAAATGAGCAGTTCTTC. Its translation is CASSLASPRNEQFF. Full variable domain (rest looked up from reference TRBV7-7 and TRBJ2-1): GAGVSQSPRYKVTKRGQDVTLRCDPISSHATLYWYQQALGQGPEFLTYFNYEAQPDKSGLPSDRFSAERPEGSISTLTIQRTEQRDSAMYRCASSLASPRNEQFFGPGTRLTVL.

To note about this clonotype: Possible read error: a much larger clone is one base away. The chain has TRBV20-1 and TRBJ1-1; D uncertain. This CDR3 region has 13 residues. The V gene's germline CDR1 is DFQATT and CDR2 SNEGSKA (reference sequence). The CDR3 nucleotides are TGCAGTGCCAGACACCGGAGGAACACTGCAGCTTTCTTT. Its protein is CSARHRRNTAAFF.

This sequence joins TRBV9 and TRBJ2-5; a possible D gene is TRBD2 (6 bases). Trimming shortened V by 2 bases and J by 8 bases, and 10 bases separated the two germline ends. The CDR3 spans 12 residues. The V gene's germline CDR1 is SGDLS and CDR2 YYNGEE. The chain's CDR3 is CASSVEGKTQYF. Written as DNA, the CDR3 is TGTGCCAGCAGCGTGGAGGGGAAAACCCAGTACTTC.

This clonotype turned up a few times. This CDR3 is CSARDPRGGRAEAFF. CDR3 nucleotide sequence: TGCAGTGCTAGAGATCCACGCGGGGGCAGGGCTGAAGCTTTCTTT. This sequence joins TRBV20-1 and TRBJ1-1; D possibly corresponds to TRBD1 (6 bases). This CDR3 contains 15 residues. Germline assignment: CDR1 DFQATT and CDR2 SNEGSKA (reference sequence). The ends were cut back, 0 bases at V and 6 bases at J, with 17 bases in the middle.

This clonotype was observed many times. V usage is TRBV6-5 and J usage is TRBJ2-3, with TRBD1 matching over 12 bases. Germline V gene data show CDR1 as MNHEY and CDR2 as SVGAGI. The V gene end was trimmed by 4 bases and the J gene end by 6 bases; junction bases not matched to a gene: 5. The length of the CDR3 is 15 residues. CDR3 sequence (DNA): TGTGCCAGCAGTTCCGGGACAGGGGGCTGGGATACGCAGTATTTT. Amino acid sequence: CASSSGTGGWDTQYF.

At least ten counts were recorded for this clonotype. The chain uses TRBV12-3 or TRBV12-4 and TRBJ1-5; D gene uncertain. V gave up 1 base and J gave up 5 bases, with 9 bases separating them. The length of the CDR3 is 14 residues. The CDR3 nucleotides read TGTGCCAGCAGTTTAGGAGGGCCCCATCAGCCCCAGCATTTT. Translation gives CASSLGGPHQPQHF.

This clonotype was recorded a few times. The V and J genes are TRBV20-1 and TRBJ2-7; either TRBD1 or TRBD2 may fit D (5 bases each). CDR1 and CDR2 (germline): DFQATT, SNEGSKA (reference sequence). There are 12 residues in the CDR3. The CDR3 DNA reads TGCAGCCCCCGGGGCGGGCCCTACGAGCAGTACTTC. Its translation: CSPRGGPYEQYF.

This chain links TRBV20-1 with TRBJ1-5; tentative D call: TRBD1 (6 bases). The germline gives CDR1 DFQATT, CDR2 SNEGSKA (reference sequence). V was pared by 6 bases and J by 5 bases, with 11 bases between. The CDR3 has 12 amino acids. CDR3 sequence reads: CSAWDNDQPQHF. CDR3 DNA: TGCAGTGCATGGGACAACGATCAGCCCCAGCATTTT.

The chain couples TRBV27 to TRBJ2-3; D is possibly TRBD2 (6 bases). Germline CDR1 and CDR2: MNHEY and SMNVEV (reference sequence). V lost 5 bases to trimming and J lost 1 base, with 16 bases between them. The CDR3 extends over 16 amino acids. The CDR3 here is CASSPGGGKGTDTQYF. CDR3 in DNA: TGTGCCAGCAGTCCCGGAGGAGGGAAAGGCACAGATACGCAGTATTTT.

This clonotype was counted only a few times. CDR3 protein: CASSRDRGGYGYTF. As DNA, the CDR3 is TGTGCCAGCAGCCGGGACAGGGGTGGCTATGGCTACACCTTC. The chain recombines TRBV12-3 or TRBV12-4 with TRBJ1-2, with 10 bases fitting TRBD1. The CDR3 sequence is 14 residues long. Trimming cost V 6 bases and J 4 bases; bases outside gene matches: 5.

This clonotype has more than one count but fewer than ten. V usage is TRBV20-1 and J usage is TRBJ2-3; D not resolved. Germline CDR1 DFQATT, CDR2 SNEGSKA (reference sequence). The ends were cut back, 6 bases at V and 2 bases at J, with 15 bases in the middle. The CDR3 covers 14 residues. The CDR3 region is CSALGESITDTQYF. CDR3 in DNA: TGCAGTGCCTTGGGCGAGTCAATCACAGATACGCAGTATTTT.

This clonotype was seen many times. CDR3 region: CASSTGRETDTQYF. The DNA of the CDR3 is TGTGCCAGCAGCACAGGAAGGGAAACAGATACGCAGTATTTT. V is TRBV7-8 and J is TRBJ2-3, with D possibly TRBD1 on 5 matching bases. The length of the CDR3 is 14 residues. Germline CDR1 and CDR2: SGHVS and FQNEAQ. The V end lost 5 bases, the J end lost 3 bases, and 12 bases lay between the germline ends.

This rearrangement joins TRBV12-3 or TRBV12-4 to TRBJ2-3; D may correspond to TRBD1 or TRBD2 (5 bases each). This CDR3 has 14 amino acids. V lost 3 bases, J lost 4 bases, and 11 bases lay in between. In DNA form, the CDR3 reads TGTGCCAGCAGTTTTGAGGGGCCCCCAGATACGCAGTATTTT. Protein product: CASSFEGPPDTQYF.

As concerns this clonotype: One base away lies a much larger clone, so this may be a sequencing read error. V and J are TRBV10-3 and TRBJ1-1; no clear D. The CDR3 sequence is 15 residues long. V was clipped by 8 bases and J by 0 bases, with 16 bases between them. CDR1 and CDR2 (germline): ENHRY, SYGVKD. DNA for the CDR3: TGTGCCATCGAAATCTGGACGCCCCTGAACACTGAAGCTTTCTTT. It specifies CAIEIWTPLNTEAFF.

This clonotype turned up a few times. This chain connects TRBV5-1 to TRBJ2-3, with TRBD2 as a possible D gene (6 bases). There are 13 residues in the CDR3. Germline V CDR1 and CDR2: SGHRS, YFSETQ. Trimming pared 6 bases from V and 2 bases from J, leaving 10 bases between. CDR3 sequence reads: CASNRDFTDTQYF. The DNA of the CDR3 is TGCGCCAGCAACCGGGACTTCACAGATACGCAGTATTTT.

This clonotype was counted many times. V is TRBV20-1 and J is TRBJ2-5; no reliable D call. The germline V gene has CDR1 DFQATT and CDR2 SNEGSKA (reference sequence). This CDR3 is 15 amino acids long. The ends were cut back, 1 base at V and 2 bases at J, with 14 bases in the middle. CDR3 loop: CSARVWGGFQETQYF. DNA for the CDR3: TGCAGTGCTAGAGTATGGGGTGGGTTTCAAGAGACCCAGTACTTC.